These 5 T cell receptor beta chains were all obtained from the same sample, sequenced in a study of Ad26.COV2.S vaccination and SARS-CoV-2 variants. Treatment specified: roughly 19 received Ad26.COV2.S at low or high dose, single or two shots; 5 received placebo; per-sample allocation not given. Specimen acquisition occurred on day 63 following the initial vaccine or placebo injection. Assay used: immunoSEQ multiplex PCR; TCRdb lists only in-frame clones, some missing. Here the sample spans roughly 250,000 clones, around 88% being singletons. The specimen comprised peripheral blood, sampled in a trial of Ad26.COV2.S vaccine versus placebo. The receptors come from a person between 18 and 60 years old who received the Ad26.COV2.S COVID-19 vaccine or a placebo.

The gene calls are TRBV6-5 and TRBJ2-3; D gene uncertain. V lost 8 bases and J 0 bases, leaving 6 bases between the germline ends. This CDR3 spans 12 amino acids. Germline V lookup: CDR1 MNHEY, CDR2 SVGAGI. In nucleotides, the CDR3 is TGTGCCAGCCGGCCGAGCACAGATACGCAGTATTTT. It translates to CASRPSTDTQYF.

V usage is TRBV19 and J usage is TRBJ2-2; D perhaps matches TRBD2 (6 bases). CDR1 is LNHDA, CDR2 SQIVND, per germline (reference sequence). V lost 3 bases and J 6 bases, leaving 11 bases between the germline ends. The CDR3 totals 14 residues. The CDR3 region has the DNA TGTGCCAGTAGTATGGCGGGACTGCCCGGGGAGCTGTTTTTT. Its protein is CASSMAGLPGELFF. The full variable domain, rest sourced from reference TRBV19 and TRBJ2-2, is DGGITQSPKYLFRKEGQNVTLSCEQNLNHDAMYWYRQDPGQGLRLIYYSQIVNDFQKGDIAEGYSVSREKKESFPLTVTSAQKNPTAFYLCASSMAGLPGELFFGEGSRLTVL.

The rearrangement joins TRBV7-2 to TRBJ1-2, with a tentative D call TRBD1 (6 bases). Germline values: CDR1 SGHTA, CDR2 FQGNSA. V lost 7 bases and J lost 2, with 14 bases in between. This CDR3 is 14 amino acids long. CDR3 residues: CASTPPGQNYGYTF. As DNA, the CDR3 is TGTGCCAGCACCCCCCCCGGACAGAACTATGGCTACACCTTC.

V is TRBV19 and J is TRBJ2-7; 10 positions match TRBD1. The CDR3 runs 15 residues. V trimming: 3 bases; J trimming: 2 bases; junction bases outside the gene matches: 4. The V gene's germline CDR1 is LNHDA and CDR2 SQIVND (reference sequence). This chain's CDR3 is CASSIGTGETYEQYF. The DNA for the CDR3 is TGTGCCAGTAGTATCGGGACAGGGGAAACCTACGAGCAGTACTTC.

About this clone: Germline and junction disagree at one end, which may indicate a read error. J is TRBJ2-5 and V is TRBV3-1 (or the pseudogene TRBV3-2); D unresolved. The CDR3 spans 10 residues. Germline V gene lookup returns CDR1 LGHDT and CDR2 YNNKEL (reference sequence). CDR3 loop: CASSQQTQYF. CDR3 nucleotides: TGTGCCAGCAGCCAACAGACCCAGTACTTC.